The following is a TCR beta chain sequence with its context. Its antigen is unknown. There are no base qualities to consult, and no much larger clone falls within one base. The data are from a study of T-cell reconstitution after alpha-beta-depleted transplantation in children (TCRdb year 2016). For context, the study as a whole: The study quantitatively tracked T-cell immune reconstitution after TCRalphabeta/CD19-depleted allogeneic hematopoietic cell transplantation in children using TCR repertoire profiling. Summary of the overall study and its limitations: The high TCRbeta diversity at day 60 in some patients was ascribed to recipient T cells and intrathymic progenitors that had survived conditioning. The frequencies of hyperexpanded clones fell over the following months, and after one year, T-cell counts and TCRbeta diversity were mostly attributed to newly produced T cells. The apparently early recovery of alphabetaT-cell counts about two months after transplant reportedly depended on only several hundred rapidly expanded clones that came from non-depleted graft cells.

The treatment or condition label for this specimen denotes: allogeneic hematopoietic cell transplantation with graft depleted of TCRalphabeta T cells and CD19 B cells. TCRalphabeta/CD19-depleted allogeneic hematopoietic cell grafts were given to the transplant recipients, all of whom were children. The germline V gene (reference sequence) gives CDR1 as DFQATT and CDR2 as SNEGSKA. The CDR3 spans 10 residues, from the cysteine through the phenylalanine. Only the CDR3 part of the read is kept: 30 bases, read in frame from the first base. The V and J ends are trimmed by 6 bases and 3 bases, leaving 5 bases between them. Library preparation was by PCR. Instrument on record: Illumina HiSeq 2500. Molecular barcoding was employed in the preparation of TCR libraries, with unique molecular identifiers being used to normalize TCRbeta repertoire quantification. The public reads were reprocessed in TCRdb via fastp at Q25 and MiXCR, keeping in-frame beta chains. Every CDR3 protein is listed once, alongside the most common genes and DNA of its rows. The sample contains about 980,000 distinct CDR3 sequences, under 30% of them found a single time. The ten largest clones add up to 25% to 35% of the sample.

The sequence links TRBV20-1 to TRBJ2-5; no D gene is confidently identified. The sequencing here drew on PBMCs, mostly from graft donor cells, taken 360 days after TCRalphabeta/CD19-depleted stem cell transplant. The clonotype comes from a boy under two years old who had a stem cell transplant for SCID, so the T cells may come from the graft donor. Here is the DNA: TGCAGTGCGGCAGAAGAGACCCAGTACTTC. Translated, this gives CSAAEETQYF.